Included here is one TCR beta chain sequence, with context. Its specificity is not known. The data belong to a study of T cell responses to AZD1222 COVID-19 vaccine. Study-level findings and limits: Repertoires were obtained solely post-peak T cell response. Baseline testing showed seropositivity in only six or seven AZD1222 recipients.

Assay used: immunoSEQ multiplex PCR; TCRdb lists only in-frame clones, some missing. Altogether around 120,000 clones are present, over 75% being singletons, with the ten largest covering approximately 7.6%. Germline V gene data show CDR1 as SGHNT and CDR2 as YYREEE (reference sequence). The CDR3 totals 15 residues. J gave up 6 bases and V 0 bases, and 6 bases lay outside the gene matches. V usage is TRBV5-4 and J usage is TRBJ1-5; 7 bases fit TRBD1. The material sequenced was peripheral blood, taken on day 0 of AZD1222 vaccination. This clonotype was obtained from an adult in good health. The CDR3 spells CASSLEGGEGQPQHF. The DNA of the CDR3 is TGTGCCAGCAGCTTGGAAGGGGGCGAGGGTCAGCCCCAGCATTTT.